One sample yielded the 22 T cell receptor beta chains listed below, sequenced in a study of long-term antiretroviral therapy in people with HIV. This was the immunoSEQ v3.0 assay at survey level. Assay used: immunoSEQ multiplex PCR; TCRdb lists only in-frame clones, some missing. The sample holds roughly 36,000 clones; roughly 85% are singletons and the top ten take 4.8%. The specimen was unsorted PBMCs, collected roughly 2.9 years before starting antiretroviral therapy. The receptors come from a woman aged 25 to 39 with HIV.

This clone was found a few times. In nucleotides, the CDR3 is TGTGCCAGCAGCTTAGCTAGACAGGGTTGGACTGAAGCTTTCTTT. It translates to CASSLARQGWTEAFF. The chain employs TRBV7-8 and TRBJ1-1; 7 bases are shared with TRBD1. Losses at the gene ends were 0 bases for V and 5 bases for J; bases not matched to a gene: 6. Germline V gene sequence: CDR1 SGHVS, CDR2 FQNEAQ. The CDR3 loop spans 15 amino acids.

This clone was observed a handful of times. In nucleotides, the CDR3 is TGCAGCCTCGTGGGGGGTCAGGGTAACACTGAAGCTTTCTTT. This gives the protein CSLVGGQGNTEAFF. This sequence joins TRBV29-1 and TRBJ1-1; D might be TRBD1 (5 bases). The CDR3 is 14 residues long. CDR1 and CDR2 from the germline V gene are SQVTM and ANQGSEA. The germline V and J ends were trimmed by 8 bases and 2 bases, with 18 bases remaining between them.

The gene calls are TRBV27 and TRBJ2-5; D is uncertain. The CDR3 is made up of 13 amino acids. In germline, CDR1 is MNHEY, CDR2 SMNVEV (reference sequence). Between the trimmed V and J ends, which lost 5 bases and 2 bases, there was a span of 9 bases. The CDR3, as DNA: TGTGCCAGCAGTCCCCGGTGGCAAGAGACCCAGTACTTC. It encodes CASSPRWQETQYF.

The rearrangement uses TRBV27 and TRBJ1-2, with D unresolved. The ends were cut back, 5 bases at V and 8 bases at J, with 15 bases in the middle. The CDR3 consists of 13 residues. CDR1 is MNHEY, CDR2 SMNVEV, per germline (reference sequence). CDR3 DNA: TGTGCCAGCAGTGCGAGCCCCTTGGGGGGCTACACCTTC. Its translation: CASSASPLGGYTF.

The CDR3 DNA reads TGTGCCAGCAGCGTAGCGGCGGGGGGCCACCAAGAGACCCAGTACTTC. Translation: CASSVAAGGHQETQYF. The rearrangement joins TRBV9 to TRBJ2-5, with 8 nucleotides matching TRBD2. The germline CDR1 and CDR2 sequences are SGDLS and YYNGEE. The CDR3 contains 16 residues. V was pared by 0 bases and J by 0 bases, with 4 bases of the junction left unmatched. The full variable domain, with the rest looked up from reference TRBV9 and TRBJ2-5, is DSGVTQTPKHLITATGQRVTLRCSPRSGDLSVYWYQQSLDQGLQFLIQYYNGEERAKGNILERFSAQQFPDLHSELNLSSLELGDSALYFCASSVAAGGHQETQYFGPGTRLLVL.

The chain recombines TRBV12-5 with TRBJ1-1; the D is unclear. Germline CDR1 and CDR2: LGHNT and FRNRAP. Trimming took off 1 base at V and 6 bases at J, with 15 bases between the two ends. This CDR3 has 15 amino acids. CDR3 nucleotide sequence: TGTGCTAGTGGTTTGGCGTTCATTGGGTTCCCTGAAGCTTTCTTT. It specifies CASGLAFIGFPEAFF.

The rearrangement uses TRBV29-1 and TRBJ2-2; D is uncertain. V lost 0 bases and J lost 2, with 7 bases in between. Looked up from germline, CDR1 is SQVTM and CDR2 is ANQGSEA. The CDR3 has 14 amino acids. The CDR3 DNA follows: TGCAGCGTTGAAGAAAACAGTAACACCGGGGAGCTGTTTTTT. As protein: CSVEENSNTGELFF.

This rearrangement joins TRBV4-1 to TRBJ2-5; D uncertain. This CDR3 is 14 amino acids long. From germline, CDR1 is MGHRA and CDR2 YSYEKL. Trimming removed 2 bases at V and 9 bases at J, with 16 bases between. DNA of the CDR3: TGCGCCAGCAGCCAAACCGAGACGAGCCCTGCCCAGTACTTC. It translates to CASSQTETSPAQYF.

The chain employs TRBV29-1 and TRBJ2-3; no definite D call. CDR1 and CDR2 from the germline V gene are SQVTM and ANQGSEA. V gave up 1 base and J gave up 1 base, with 0 bases separating them. This CDR3 has 11 amino acids. As DNA, the CDR3 is TGCAGCGTTGAAGGCACAGATACGCAGTATTTT. Translated, it gives CSVEGTDTQYF.

The sample holds a few counts of this clone. The J gene is TRBJ1-2, the V gene TRBV19; D is possibly TRBD1 (5 bases). There are 15 residues in the CDR3. CDR1 and CDR2 (germline): LNHDA, SQIVND (reference sequence). Trimming took 7 bases from V and 4 from J, leaving 19 bases between them. The CDR3 DNA is TGTGCCAGTACCGAAGAAGGGACCTCGACCTATGGCTACACCTTC. Protein sequence: CASTEEGTSTYGYTF.

The chain carries TRBV30 and TRBJ1-3; no definite D call. V was cut by 2 bases and J by 1 base, with 6 bases left in between. This CDR3 comprises 13 residues. The germline V gene encodes CDR1 GTSNPN and CDR2 SVGIG (reference sequence). For the CDR3, the DNA is TGTGCCTGGAGTCTCACTTCTGGAAACACCATATATTTT. Protein product: CAWSLTSGNTIYF.

The rearrangement uses TRBV19 and TRBJ1-2; TRBD1 is a possible D gene (5 bases). This CDR3 is 14 amino acids long. Trimming took off 3 bases at V and 3 bases at J, with 11 bases between the two ends. Germline lookup yields CDR1 LNHDA and CDR2 SQIVND (reference sequence). The CDR3 reads CASSISGRDYGYTF. Here the CDR3 DNA reads TGTGCCAGTAGTATTAGTGGCAGGGACTATGGCTACACCTTC. The variable domain in full, completed from reference TRBV19 and TRBJ1-2, reads DGGITQSPKYLFRKEGQNVTLSCEQNLNHDAMYWYRQDPGQGLRLIYYSQIVNDFQKGDIAEGYSVSREKKESFPLTVTSAQKNPTAFYLCASSISGRDYGYTFGSGTRLTVV.

The V call is TRBV18, the J call TRBJ2-5; 7 nucleotides align to TRBD1. V lost 3 bases, J lost 2 bases, and 3 bases stayed unmatched. This CDR3 is built from 14 residues. CDR1 is KGHSH, CDR2 LQKENI, per germline. In nucleotides, the CDR3 is TGTGCCAGCTCACCTAGGACAGGTCAAGAGACCCAGTACTTC. Amino acid sequence: CASSPRTGQETQYF.

The chain has TRBV6-5 and TRBJ1-6; D is unresolved. With 0 bases removed from V and 6 bases from J, the gap between germline ends came to 9 bases. The CDR3 runs to 15 residues. Germline V gene data show CDR1 as MNHEY and CDR2 as SVGAGI. DNA for the CDR3: TGTGCCAGCAGTTACTCGGGCAGGTCTAATTCACCCCTCCACTTT. Translation: CASSYSGRSNSPLHF.

The chain employs TRBV19 and TRBJ1-1; TRBD1 matches at 7 bases. Germline trimming cut 6 bases from V and 1 base from J; bases unmatched to any gene: 14. CDR1 and CDR2 (germline): LNHDA, SQIVND (reference sequence). The length of the CDR3 is 17 residues. The CDR3 nucleotides read TGTGCCAGTAGCAGACCCGGGACAGCCGCACCGAACACTGAAGCTTTCTTT. It translates to CASSRPGTAAPNTEAFF.

The V and J genes are TRBV19 and TRBJ2-5, with 7 bases matching TRBD1. Germline V lookup: CDR1 LNHDA, CDR2 SQIVND (reference sequence). The CDR3 covers 14 residues. J gave up 2 bases and V 7 bases, and 7 bases lay outside the gene matches. As DNA, the CDR3 is TGTGCCAGTAACACCCCGGGACAGCAAGAGACCCAGTACTTC. Protein sequence: CASNTPGQQETQYF.

The CDR3 protein is CAISESNTGPGYTF. The CDR3 DNA follows: TGTGCCATCAGTGAGTCGAACACAGGCCCAGGCTACACCTTC. The rearrangement uses TRBV10-3 and TRBJ1-2; D perhaps matches TRBD1 (5 bases). Germline V gene sequence: CDR1 ENHRY, CDR2 SYGVKD. The CDR3 extends over 14 amino acids. Trimming shortened V by 0 bases and J by 8 bases, and 13 bases separated the two germline ends.

This chain connects TRBV19 to TRBJ1-2, with TRBD1 as a possible D gene (5 bases). Trimming took 1 base from V and 2 from J, leaving 11 bases between them. Germline V gives CDR1 LNHDA, CDR2 SQIVND (reference sequence). The CDR3 totals 15 residues. The CDR3 loop is CASSIAFGTNYGYTF. The CDR3 DNA is TGTGCCAGTAGTATAGCGTTTGGGACCAACTATGGCTACACCTTC.

The CDR3 sequence: CASSLGGNTIYF. The CDR3 nucleotides read TGTGCCAGCAGCTTAGGAGGAAACACCATATATTTT. The V and J genes are TRBV7-6 and TRBJ1-3; D is ambiguous. CDR3 length: 12 residues. In germline, CDR1 is SGHVS, CDR2 FNYEAQ. V was shortened by 1 base and J by 4 bases, with 2 bases between the two germline ends.

In nucleotides, the CDR3 is TGTGCCTGGAGTCCTGTCACTGAAGCTTTCTTT. As protein: CAWSPVTEAFF. V and J are TRBV30 and TRBJ1-1; D unresolved. V was shortened by 2 bases and J by 4 bases, with 5 bases between the two germline ends. The length of the CDR3 is 11 residues. Looked up from germline, CDR1 is GTSNPN and CDR2 is SVGIG (reference sequence).

Relative to its sample, this clone is medium-sized. The chain has TRBV2 and TRBJ2-3, with D unclear. The V end was cut by 7 bases, the J end by 4 bases, with 12 bases between. This CDR3 has 13 residues. The germline gives CDR1 SNHLY, CDR2 FYNNEI. The CDR3 region is CASNLVGSDTQYF. CDR3 nucleotides: TGTGCCAGCAACCTAGTGGGGTCAGATACGCAGTATTTT.

The chain is built from TRBV5-1 and TRBJ1-3, with TRBD1 matching over 9 bases. V was pared by 7 bases and J by 0 bases, with 2 bases of the junction left unmatched. CDR1 is SGHRS and CDR2 is YFSETQ in the germline V gene. The CDR3 is made up of 14 amino acids. The CDR3 DNA reads TGCGCCAGCCAGACAGGGGGCTCTGGAAACACCATATATTTT. Its protein is CASQTGGSGNTIYF.